A selection of T cell receptor beta chains follows, all from one sample in a study of CD8 T cells in Susac syndrome. TCRdb redid the calling of the immunoSEQ multiplex PCR reads with MiXCR, one entry per CDR3 protein. The sample has 150,000 to 200,000 distinct CDR3 sequences; around 94% are singletons. The source material was CD4+ T cells from PBMCs. The receptors were gathered from a human donor in good health. Each CDR3 is given with its conserved first and last residue. Fields, in order: clone size, J gene, V gene, D gene, CDR3 protein, CDR3 DNA. The D gene is left open where the match is weak. Expanded clones are given a class, and other clones once, few, many or no size at all.

>few|TRBJ2-5|TRBV3-1|TRBD2
CASSSRGGQETQYF
TGTGCCAGCAGCTCCCGGGGGGGTCAAGAGACCCAGTACTTC
>.|TRBJ1-6|TRBV20-1|TRBD1
CSAVRAGGYNSPLHF
TGCAGTGCCGTTCGGGCAGGGGGTTATAATTCACCCCTCCACTTT
>.|TRBJ2-3|TRBV4-1|.
CASSLHVGADTQYF
TGCGCCAGCAGCCTCCACGTAGGGGCAGATACGCAGTATTTT
>.|TRBJ1-2|TRBV5-6|TRBD1
CASSPWGQGGYTF
TGTGCCAGCAGCCCCTGGGGACAGGGTGGCTACACCTTC
>.|TRBJ2-1|TRBV12-3/TRBV12-4|TRBD2
CASRTPRGGRNEQFF
TGTGCCAGCAGGACCCCCCGGGGGGGCCGCAATGAGCAGTTCTTC
>.|TRBJ1-2|TRBV28|TRBD1
CASSIQGQGLYGYTF
TGTGCCAGCAGTATACAGGGACAGGGCCTCTATGGCTACACCTTC
>.|TRBJ2-5|TRBV7-2|.
CASSVQGTGPETQYF
TGTGCCAGCAGCGTACAGGGAACGGGTCCGGAGACCCAGTACTTC
>few|TRBJ2-7|TRBV7-8|.
CASSLAGAYEQYF
TGTGCCAGCAGCTTAGCAGGGGCCTACGAGCAGTACTTC
>.|TRBJ2-1|TRBV20-1|TRBD1
CSARDRGTYNEQFF
TGCAGTGCCCGGGACAGGGGGACCTACAATGAGCAGTTCTTC
>once|TRBJ2-3|TRBV5-1|.
CASSLDGRDTDTQYF
TGCGCCAGCAGCTTGGACGGGCGGGACACAGATACGCAGTATTTT
>.|TRBJ2-3|TRBV4-2|.
CASSGGVRTDTQYF
TGTGCCAGCAGTGGAGGGGTCCGCACAGATACGCAGTATTTT
>.|TRBJ1-1|TRBV29-1|.
CSVEPPGNTEAFF
TGCAGCGTTGAACCTCCAGGGAACACTGAAGCTTTCTTT
>.|TRBJ2-1|TRBV3-1|.
CASSPWGGGSYNEQFF
TGTGCCAGCAGCCCCTGGGGAGGGGGCTCCTACAATGAGCAGTTCTTC
>once|TRBJ2-7|TRBV5-1|TRBD2
CASSLGGGGAYEQYF
TGCGCCAGCAGCTTGGGAGGCGGGGGGGCCTACGAGCAGTACTTC
>.|TRBJ2-1|TRBV11-2|TRBD2
CASSLDSAGGRNEQFF
TGTGCCAGCAGCTTAGATTCGGCGGGGGGACGCAATGAGCAGTTCTTC
>.|TRBJ2-3|TRBV5-1|TRBD2
CASSLTSGVPTDTQYF
TGCGCCAGCAGCTTGACTAGCGGGGTTCCCACAGATACGCAGTATTTT
>once|TRBJ1-1|TRBV29-1|.
CSVSPPGAGMNTEAFF
TGCAGCGTATCCCCGCCAGGGGCGGGAATGAACACTGAAGCTTTCTTT
>.|TRBJ2-5|TRBV20-1|.
CSASGAEGSAQYF
TGCAGTGCTAGTGGGGCCGAGGGCTCGGCCCAGTACTTC
>.|TRBJ1-6|TRBV5-1|.
CASSQGTLEDSPLHF
TGCGCCAGCAGCCAAGGGACTCTCGAAGATTCACCCCTCCACTTT
>.|TRBJ2-2|TRBV5-4|.
CASSRDGTFVRRELFF
TGTGCCAGCAGCCGCGACGGGACATTTGTCCGACGGGAGCTGTTTTTT
>.|TRBJ2-1|TRBV4-1|.
CASSQDRPREQFF
TGCGCCAGCAGCCAGGATCGCCCCCGTGAGCAGTTCTTC
>.|TRBJ2-7|TRBV6-5|.
CASSYSNQGGEQYF
TGTGCCAGCAGTTACTCGAATCAGGGGGGCGAGCAGTACTTC
>once|TRBJ1-2|TRBV6-2/TRBV6-3|TRBD1
CASSSQGRHTF
TGTGCCAGCAGTTCACAGGGGCGACACACCTTC
>.|TRBJ2-2|TRBV2|.
CASITQLNTGELFF
TGTGCCAGCATAACTCAATTGAACACCGGGGAGCTGTTTTTT
>.|TRBJ2-5|TRBV20-1|.
CSAGRGAEGETQYF
TGCAGTGCCGGACGGGGCGCAGAAGGGGAGACCCAGTACTTC
>.|TRBJ2-3|TRBV5-1|.
CASSLQGGTDTQYF
TGCGCCAGCAGCTTACAGGGTGGGACAGATACGCAGTATTTT
>.|TRBJ2-1|TRBV7-3|TRBD2
CASSLRAGDYNEQFF
TGTGCCAGCAGCTTAAGGGCGGGAGACTACAATGAGCAGTTCTTC
>once|TRBJ2-1|TRBV7-3|.
CASSSGATYNEQFF
TGTGCCAGCAGCTCAGGTGCTACCTACAATGAGCAGTTCTTC
>.|TRBJ2-1|TRBV7-3|TRBD1
CASSSGTGSRNEQFF
TGTGCCAGCAGCTCCGGGACAGGGTCTCGGAATGAGCAGTTCTTC
>.|TRBJ1-2|TRBV3-1|TRBD1
CASSRRTGYGYTF
TGTGCCAGCAGCCGCCGGACAGGGTACGGCTACACCTTC
>.|TRBJ1-1|TRBV20-1|.
CSAYRDTNTEAFF
TGCAGTGCTTACAGGGACACGAACACTGAAGCTTTCTTT
>once|TRBJ1-2|TRBV11-2|.
CASSLDHGYTF
TGTGCCAGCAGCTTAGATCACGGCTACACCTTC
>once|TRBJ1-5|TRBV7-8|TRBD1
CASSSEGTVSNQPQHF
TGTGCCAGCAGCTCCGAGGGGACAGTTAGCAATCAGCCCCAGCATTTT
>.|TRBJ2-3|TRBV4-3|TRBD2
CASSQDLFSGGAGDTQYF
TGCGCCAGCAGCCAAGACCTATTTAGCGGGGGGGCGGGAGATACGCAGTATTTT
>.|TRBJ2-7|TRBV20-1|.
CSASRRVDEQYF
TGCAGTGCTAGTCGAAGGGTCGACGAGCAGTACTTC
>.|TRBJ2-7|TRBV2|.
CASSLIEEQYF
TGTGCCAGCAGTCTTATCGAGGAGCAGTACTTC
>.|TRBJ2-5|TRBV20-1|TRBD2
CSANGGGGETQYF
TGCAGTGCTAATGGCGGGGGGGGAGAGACCCAGTACTTC
>.|TRBJ2-1|TRBV20-1|.
CSARDPRTGNEQFF
TGCAGTGCTAGAGATCCCCGGACCGGGAATGAGCAGTTCTTC
>.|TRBJ2-1|TRBV4-3|.
CASSHWAGGSNEQFF
TGCGCCAGCAGCCACTGGGCCGGCGGCTCGAATGAGCAGTTCTTC
>.|TRBJ1-2|TRBV10-3|.
CAITTGTDYGYTF
TGTGCCATCACTACCGGGACGGACTATGGCTACACCTTC
>.|TRBJ2-3|TRBV20-1|TRBD2
CSAARGGTTDTQYF
TGCAGTGCGGCGCGGGGGGGAACCACAGATACGCAGTATTTT
>.|TRBJ2-7|TRBV12-3/TRBV12-4|TRBD1
CASSYGQGYEQYF
TGTGCCAGCAGTTATGGACAGGGCTACGAGCAGTACTTC
>.|TRBJ2-5|TRBV10-3|.
CAISPGGQETQYF
TGTGCCATCAGCCCCGGCGGCCAAGAGACCCAGTACTTC